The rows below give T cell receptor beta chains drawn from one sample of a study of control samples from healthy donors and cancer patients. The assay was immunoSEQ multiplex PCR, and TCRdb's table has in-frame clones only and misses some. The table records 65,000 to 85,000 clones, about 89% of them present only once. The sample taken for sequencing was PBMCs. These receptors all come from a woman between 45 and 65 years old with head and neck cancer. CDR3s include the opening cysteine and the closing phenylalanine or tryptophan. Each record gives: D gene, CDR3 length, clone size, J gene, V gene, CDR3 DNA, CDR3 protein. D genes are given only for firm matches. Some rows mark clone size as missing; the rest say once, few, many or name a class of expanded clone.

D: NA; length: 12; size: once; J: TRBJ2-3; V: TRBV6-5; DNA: TGTGCCAGCGAAAGACCCACAGATACGCAGTATTTT; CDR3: CASERPTDTQYF
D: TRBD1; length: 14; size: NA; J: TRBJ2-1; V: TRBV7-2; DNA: TGTGCCAGCAGTAAAGACAGGGGGCCCGGTGAGCAGTTCTTC; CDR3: CASSKDRGPGEQFF
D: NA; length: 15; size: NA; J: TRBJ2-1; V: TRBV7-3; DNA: TGTGCCAGCAGCTTACAAAGGGGTGGCTACAATGAGCAGTTCTTC; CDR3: CASSLQRGGYNEQFF
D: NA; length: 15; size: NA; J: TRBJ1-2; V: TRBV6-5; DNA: TGTGCCAGCAGTTACTCGAGGGGCAGGGACGGTGGCTACACCTTC; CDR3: CASSYSRGRDGGYTF
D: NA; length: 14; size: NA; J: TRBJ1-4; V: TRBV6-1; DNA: TGTGCCAGCAGTTCTGGGGTGATGGGAGAAAAACTGTTTTTT; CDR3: CASSSGVMGEKLFF
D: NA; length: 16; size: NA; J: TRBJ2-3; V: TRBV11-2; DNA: TGTGCCAGCAGCTTATGGGTTGGGGCGAGCACAGATACGCAGTATTTT; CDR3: CASSLWVGASTDTQYF
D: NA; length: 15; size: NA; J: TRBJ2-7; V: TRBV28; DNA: TGTGCCAGCAGTCCTACCCGAGACAGGACCTACGAGCAGTACTTC; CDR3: CASSPTRDRTYEQYF
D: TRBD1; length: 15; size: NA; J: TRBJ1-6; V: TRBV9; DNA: TGTGCCAGCAGCGAGGGACAGGGCGTAAATTCACCCCTCCACTTT; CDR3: CASSEGQGVNSPLHF
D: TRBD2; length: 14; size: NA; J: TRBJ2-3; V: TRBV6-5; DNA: TGTGCCAGCAGGAGGCGGGGGATGGGAGATACGCAGTATTTT; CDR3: CASRRRGMGDTQYF
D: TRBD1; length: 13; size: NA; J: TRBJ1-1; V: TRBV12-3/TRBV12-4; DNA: TGTGCCAGCAGTTCCCTATCGACAGGGGAGGCTTTCTTT; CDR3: CASSSLSTGEAFF
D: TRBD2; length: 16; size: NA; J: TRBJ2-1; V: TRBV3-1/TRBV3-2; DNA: TGTGCCAGCAGCCCCGTAGCGGGGGGGTTCTACAATGAGCAGTTCTTC; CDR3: CASSPVAGGFYNEQFF
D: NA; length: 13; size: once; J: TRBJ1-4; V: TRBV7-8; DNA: TGTGCCAGCAGCCGTCAGGCGTATGAAAAACTGTTTTTT; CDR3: CASSRQAYEKLFF
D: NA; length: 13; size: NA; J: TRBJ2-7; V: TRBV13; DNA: TGTGCCAGCAGCCCGAGGGCAGCCTACGAGCAGTACTTC; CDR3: CASSPRAAYEQYF
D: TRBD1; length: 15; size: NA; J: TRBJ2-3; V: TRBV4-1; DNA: TGCGCCAGCAGCCATCAGGGACAGGCAACAGATACGCAGTATTTT; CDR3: CASSHQGQATDTQYF
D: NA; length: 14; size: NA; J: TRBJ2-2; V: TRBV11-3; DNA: TGTGCCAGCAGCTCCCAGGGGTGGACCGGGGAGCTGTTTTTT; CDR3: CASSSQGWTGELFF
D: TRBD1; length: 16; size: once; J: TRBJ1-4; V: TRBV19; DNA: TGTGCCAGTACCATCATATTTGACAGGGGAGGTGGAAAACTGTTTTTT; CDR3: CASTIIFDRGGGKLFF
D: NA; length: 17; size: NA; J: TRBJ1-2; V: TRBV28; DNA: TGTGCCAGCAGTTTTGATCCGGGGGCGCAGGGACGGTATGGCTACACCTTC; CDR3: CASSFDPGAQGRYGYTF
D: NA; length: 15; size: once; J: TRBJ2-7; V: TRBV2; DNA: TGTGCCAGCAGCTCCTCTGGGAAGGGTCGGTACGAGCAGTACTTC; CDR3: CASSSSGKGRYEQYF
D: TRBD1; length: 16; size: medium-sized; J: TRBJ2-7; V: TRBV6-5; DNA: TGTGCCAGCAGTTACTCGGGGACAGTGGGATCCTACGAGCAGTACTTC; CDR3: CASSYSGTVGSYEQYF
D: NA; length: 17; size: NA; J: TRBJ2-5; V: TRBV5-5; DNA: TGTGCCAGCAGCGATTACAGGGTTCGGACCGGTGCAGAGACCCAGTACTTC; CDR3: CASSDYRVRTGAETQYF
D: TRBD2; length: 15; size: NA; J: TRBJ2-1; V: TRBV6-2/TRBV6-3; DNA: TGTGCCAGCAGTTTAGCGGGGGGTGCTTACAATGAGCAGTTCTTC; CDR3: CASSLAGGAYNEQFF
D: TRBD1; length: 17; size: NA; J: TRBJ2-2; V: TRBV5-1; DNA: TGCGCCAGCAGCTCCGGGACAGGTCCCTCGAACACCGGGGAGCTGTTTTTT; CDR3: CASSSGTGPSNTGELFF
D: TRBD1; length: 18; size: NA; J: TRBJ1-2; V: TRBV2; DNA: TGTGCCAGCGCCCCCGCTCCGGGACAGCCAACCCCTAACTATGGCTACACCTTC; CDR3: CASAPAPGQPTPNYGYTF
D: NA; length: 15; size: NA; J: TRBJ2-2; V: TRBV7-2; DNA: TGTGCCAGCAGCCCTCTCGGACGTAACACCGGGGAGCTGTTTTTT; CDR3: CASSPLGRNTGELFF
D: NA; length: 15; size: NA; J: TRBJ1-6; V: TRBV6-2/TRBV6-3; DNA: TGTGCCAGCAGCGCAGGGGATTCCTATAATTCACCCCTCCACTTT; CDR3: CASSAGDSYNSPLHF
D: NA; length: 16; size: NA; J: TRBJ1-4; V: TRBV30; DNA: TGTGCCTGGAGTGTACTGGGGGCGGCAACTAATGAAAAACTGTTTTTT; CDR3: CAWSVLGAATNEKLFF
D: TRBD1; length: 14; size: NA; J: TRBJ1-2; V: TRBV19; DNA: TGTGCCAGTACTCCCGGGACAGGGAACTATGGCTACACCTTC; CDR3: CASTPGTGNYGYTF
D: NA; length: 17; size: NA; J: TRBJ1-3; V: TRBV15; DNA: TGTGCCACCAGCAGAGATCTAGGGACGATCTCTGGAAACACCATATATTTT; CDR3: CATSRDLGTISGNTIYF
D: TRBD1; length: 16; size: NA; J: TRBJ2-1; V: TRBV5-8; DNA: TGTGCCAGCAGTTTTACAGGGGGCGCCTCCTACAATGAGCAGTTCTTC; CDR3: CASSFTGGASYNEQFF
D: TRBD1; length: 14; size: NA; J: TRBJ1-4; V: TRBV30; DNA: TGTGCCTGGAGGGACGACAGGGGGCAGGAAAAACTGTTTTTT; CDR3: CAWRDDRGQEKLFF
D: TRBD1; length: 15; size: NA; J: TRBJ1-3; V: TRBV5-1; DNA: TGCGCCAGCACCCAGACAGGGAACCCTGGGAACACCATATATTTT; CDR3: CASTQTGNPGNTIYF
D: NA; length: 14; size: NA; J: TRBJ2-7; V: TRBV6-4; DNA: TGTGCCAGCAGTGAACAGGACGGGGGTCACGAGCAGTACTTC; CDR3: CASSEQDGGHEQYF
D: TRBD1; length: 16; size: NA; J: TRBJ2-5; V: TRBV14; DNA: TGTGCCAGCAGCCTCCAGGGGGCCGCGGACCAAGAGACCCAGTACTTC; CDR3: CASSLQGAADQETQYF
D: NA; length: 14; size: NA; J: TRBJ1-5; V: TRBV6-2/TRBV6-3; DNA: TGTGCCAGCAGTTACCTCCGGCAGGTCCAGCCCCAGCATTTT; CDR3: CASSYLRQVQPQHF
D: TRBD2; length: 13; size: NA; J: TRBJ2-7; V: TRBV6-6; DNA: TGTGCCAGCAGAAACCAGTGGGGGGGGGAGCAGTACTTC; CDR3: CASRNQWGGEQYF
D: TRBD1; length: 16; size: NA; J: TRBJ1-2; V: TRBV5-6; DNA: TGTGCCAGCAGCTTGGAGGGGACAGGAGCTAACTATGGCTACACCTTC; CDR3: CASSLEGTGANYGYTF
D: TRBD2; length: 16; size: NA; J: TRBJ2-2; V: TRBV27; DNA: TGTGCCAGCAGTTTATGGTCTAGCGGGGATTCCGGGGAGCTGTTTTTT; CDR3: CASSLWSSGDSGELFF
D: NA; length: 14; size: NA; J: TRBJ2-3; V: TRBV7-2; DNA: TGTGCCAGCAGCTTAAGCCCGAATCAGGATACGCAGTATTTT; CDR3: CASSLSPNQDTQYF
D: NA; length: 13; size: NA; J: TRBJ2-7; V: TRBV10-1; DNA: TGCGCCAGCAGTAAGGGAAGTGGAGACGAGCAGTACTTC; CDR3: CASSKGSGDEQYF
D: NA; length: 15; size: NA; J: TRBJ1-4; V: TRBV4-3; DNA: TGCGCCAGCAGCCAAGATAGTGGGACTAATGAAAAACTGTTTTTT; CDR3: CASSQDSGTNEKLFF
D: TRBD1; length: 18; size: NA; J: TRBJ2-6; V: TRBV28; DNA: TGTGCCAGCAGCCGCGGGGACAGGGGGTCCTCTGGGGCCAACGTCCTGACTTTC; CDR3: CASSRGDRGSSGANVLTF
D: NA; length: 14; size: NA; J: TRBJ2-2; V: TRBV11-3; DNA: TGTGCCAGCAGCTTAGAGGGGAACACCGGGGAGCTGTTTTTT; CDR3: CASSLEGNTGELFF
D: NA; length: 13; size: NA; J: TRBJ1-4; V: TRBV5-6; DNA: TGTGCCAGCAGCTTTGAGGGTGGGGAAAAACTGTTTTTT; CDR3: CASSFEGGEKLFF
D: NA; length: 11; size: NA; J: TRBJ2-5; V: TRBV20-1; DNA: TGCAGTGCTAGAGTTGGGGAGACCCAGTACTTC; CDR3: CSARVGETQYF
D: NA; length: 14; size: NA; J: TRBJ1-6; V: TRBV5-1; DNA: TGCGCCAGCAGCTTGGGGACGGGTAATTCACCCCTCCACTTT; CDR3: CASSLGTGNSPLHF
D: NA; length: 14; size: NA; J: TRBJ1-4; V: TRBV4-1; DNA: TGCGCCAGCAGCCAAGATCTAGAGGATGAAAAACTGTTTTTT; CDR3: CASSQDLEDEKLFF
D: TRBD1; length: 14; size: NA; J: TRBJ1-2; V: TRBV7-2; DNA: TGTGCCAGTGGGGACAGGGGGCGCTTCTATGGCTACACCTTC; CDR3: CASGDRGRFYGYTF
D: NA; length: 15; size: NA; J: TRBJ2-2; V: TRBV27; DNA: TGTGCCAGCAGTTTTATCCGGCAGGGGCCCGGGGAGCTGTTTTTT; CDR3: CASSFIRQGPGELFF
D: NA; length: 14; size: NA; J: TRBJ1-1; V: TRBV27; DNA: TGTGCCAGCCGGGGGGTAGGGAAGAACACTGAAGCTTTCTTT; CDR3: CASRGVGKNTEAFF
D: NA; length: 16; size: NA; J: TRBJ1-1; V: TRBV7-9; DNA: TGTGCCAGCAGCCCTTACGGGATCGGCATGAACACTGAAGCTTTCTTT; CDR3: CASSPYGIGMNTEAFF
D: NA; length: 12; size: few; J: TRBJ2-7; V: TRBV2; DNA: TGTGCCAGCAGCTATAGGCCCTACGAGCAGTACTTC; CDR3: CASSYRPYEQYF
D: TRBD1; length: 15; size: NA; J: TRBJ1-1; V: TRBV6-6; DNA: TGTGCCAGCAGTCCGGGGGGACAGTGGAACACTGAAGCTTTCTTT; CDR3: CASSPGGQWNTEAFF
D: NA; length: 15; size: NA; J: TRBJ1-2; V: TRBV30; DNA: TGTGCCTGGGGTAGTGGTTGGAGTTCGCACTATGGCTACACCTTC; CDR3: CAWGSGWSSHYGYTF
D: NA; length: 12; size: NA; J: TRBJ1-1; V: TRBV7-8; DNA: TGTGCCAGCAGCCGCATGAACACTGAAGCTTTCTTT; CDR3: CASSRMNTEAFF
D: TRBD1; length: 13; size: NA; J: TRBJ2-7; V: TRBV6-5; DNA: TGTGCCAGCACGGGGACAGGGTTGAACGAGCAGTACTTC; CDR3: CASTGTGLNEQYF
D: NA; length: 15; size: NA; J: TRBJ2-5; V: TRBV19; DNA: TGTGCCAGTTCCGCTCCTAGGCAGGGCGGAGAGACCCAGTACTTC; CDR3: CASSAPRQGGETQYF
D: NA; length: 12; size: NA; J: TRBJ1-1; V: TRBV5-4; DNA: TGTGCCAGCAGCTTGGGCCGCACTGAAGCTTTCTTT; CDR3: CASSLGRTEAFF